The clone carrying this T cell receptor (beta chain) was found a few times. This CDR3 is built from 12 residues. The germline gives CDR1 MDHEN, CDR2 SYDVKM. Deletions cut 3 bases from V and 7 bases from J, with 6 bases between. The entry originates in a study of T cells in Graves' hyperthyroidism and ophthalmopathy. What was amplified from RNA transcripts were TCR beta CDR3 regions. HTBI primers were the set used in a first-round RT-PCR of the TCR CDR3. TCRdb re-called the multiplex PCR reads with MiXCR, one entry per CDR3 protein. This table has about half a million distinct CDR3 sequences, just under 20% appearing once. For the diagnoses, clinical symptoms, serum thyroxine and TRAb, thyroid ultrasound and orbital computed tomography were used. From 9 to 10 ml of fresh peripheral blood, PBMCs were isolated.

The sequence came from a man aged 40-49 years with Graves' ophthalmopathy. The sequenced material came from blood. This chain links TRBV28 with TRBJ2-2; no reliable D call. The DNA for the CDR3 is TGTGCCAGCAGTTTTCCTCACGGGGAGCTGTTTTTT. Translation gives CASSFPHGELFF.